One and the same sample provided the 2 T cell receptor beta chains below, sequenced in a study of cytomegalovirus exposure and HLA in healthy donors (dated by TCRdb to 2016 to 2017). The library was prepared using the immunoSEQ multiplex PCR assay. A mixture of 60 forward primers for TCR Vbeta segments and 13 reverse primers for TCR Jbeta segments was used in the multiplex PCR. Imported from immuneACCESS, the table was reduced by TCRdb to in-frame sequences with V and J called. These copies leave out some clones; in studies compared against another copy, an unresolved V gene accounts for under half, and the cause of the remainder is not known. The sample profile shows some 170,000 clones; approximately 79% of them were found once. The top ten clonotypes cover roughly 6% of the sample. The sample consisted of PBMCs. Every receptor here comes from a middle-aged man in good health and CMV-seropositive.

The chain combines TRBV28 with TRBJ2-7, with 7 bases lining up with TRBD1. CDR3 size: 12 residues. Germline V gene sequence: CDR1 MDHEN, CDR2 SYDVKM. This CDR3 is CAHRTGTYEQYF. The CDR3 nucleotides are TGTGCTCATAGGACAGGCACCTACGAGCAGTACTTC.

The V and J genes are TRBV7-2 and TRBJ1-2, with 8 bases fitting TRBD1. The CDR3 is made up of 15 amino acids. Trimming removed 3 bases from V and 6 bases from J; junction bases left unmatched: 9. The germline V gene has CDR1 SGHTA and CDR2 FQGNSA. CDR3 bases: TGTGCCAGCAGCTTGATAACAGGGGGTGATAATGGCTACACCTTC. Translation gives CASSLITGGDNGYTF.